Below, one T cell receptor (beta chain) is given with its context. Study processing details: Amplifying reference gene primers gave estimates of nucleated cell counts. Sequenced by immunoSEQ multiplex PCR; TCRdb stores in-frame clones only, minus some. V and J calls and clone size are those listed in that table; D and trimming were worked out from the DNA. The sample includes approximately 200,000 clones, approximately 90% of them seen just once. These data are taken from a study of blood T cell repertoires in COVID-19. Study-level background: Samples of COVID-19 (acute and convalescent) were obtained from the United States, Italy and Spain. PBMCs, B-cell-depleted T cells, or T cells were the source of the cDNA or gDNA that made up the material.

The CDR3 runs 15 residues. Trimming stripped 4 bases from V and 4 bases from J, with 16 bases between. In germline, CDR1 is MNHEY, CDR2 SVGAGI. The clonotype was recovered from a man between 60 and 75 years old who had recovered from COVID-19. Sequenced: peripheral blood. This chain connects TRBV6-5 to TRBJ1-2; D possibly corresponds to TRBD1 (5 bases). CDR3 sequence (DNA): TGTGCCAGCAGTTCCGGGGAGGGGCTTATCTATGGCTACACCTTC. Translation: CASSSGEGLIYGYTF.